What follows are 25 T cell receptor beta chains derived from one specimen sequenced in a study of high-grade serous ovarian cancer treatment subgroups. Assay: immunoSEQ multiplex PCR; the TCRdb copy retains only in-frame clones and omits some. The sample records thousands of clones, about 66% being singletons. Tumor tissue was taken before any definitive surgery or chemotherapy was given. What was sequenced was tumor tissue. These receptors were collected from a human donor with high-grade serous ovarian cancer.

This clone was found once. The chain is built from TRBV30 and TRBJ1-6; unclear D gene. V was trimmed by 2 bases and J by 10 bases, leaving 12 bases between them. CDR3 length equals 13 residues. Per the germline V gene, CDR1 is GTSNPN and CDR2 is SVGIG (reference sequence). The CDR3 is CAWSSPPSSPLHF. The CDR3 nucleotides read TGTGCCTGGAGTAGCCCCCCCTCCTCACCCCTCCACTTT.

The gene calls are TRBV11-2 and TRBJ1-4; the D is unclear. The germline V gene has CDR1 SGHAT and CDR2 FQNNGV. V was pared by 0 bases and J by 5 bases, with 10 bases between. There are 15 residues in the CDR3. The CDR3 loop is CASSLDLTGNEKLFF. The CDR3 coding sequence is TGTGCCAGCAGCTTAGATCTTACGGGAAATGAAAAACTGTTTTTT.

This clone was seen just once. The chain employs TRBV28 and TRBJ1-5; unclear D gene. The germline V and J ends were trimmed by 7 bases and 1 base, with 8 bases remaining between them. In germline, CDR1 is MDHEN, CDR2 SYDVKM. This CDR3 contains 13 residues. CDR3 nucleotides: TGTGCCAGCACCCGTTCGAGCAATCAGCCCCAGCATTTT. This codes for CASTRSSNQPQHF.

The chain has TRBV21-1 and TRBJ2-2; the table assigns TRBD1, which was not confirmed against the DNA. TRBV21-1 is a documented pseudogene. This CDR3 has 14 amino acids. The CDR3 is CASDGTGRTGELFF. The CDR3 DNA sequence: TGTGCCAGCGACGGGACAGGGCGGACCGGGGAGCTGTTTTTT.

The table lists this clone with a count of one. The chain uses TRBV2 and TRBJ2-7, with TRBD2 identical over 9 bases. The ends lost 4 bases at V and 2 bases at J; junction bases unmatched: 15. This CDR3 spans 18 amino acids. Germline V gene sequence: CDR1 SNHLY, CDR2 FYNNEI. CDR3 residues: CASSGLFRAGGTTYEQYF. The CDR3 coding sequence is TGTGCCAGCAGTGGGTTATTTCGGGCGGGGGGGACGACCTACGAGCAGTACTTC.

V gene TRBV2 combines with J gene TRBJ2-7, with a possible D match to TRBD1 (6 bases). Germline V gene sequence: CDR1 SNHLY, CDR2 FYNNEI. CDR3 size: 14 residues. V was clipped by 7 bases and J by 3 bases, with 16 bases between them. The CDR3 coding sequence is TGTGCCAGCACCGACCCAGGGGACGGCTACGAGCAGTACTTC. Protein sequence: CASTDPGDGYEQYF. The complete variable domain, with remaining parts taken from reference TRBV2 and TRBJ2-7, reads EPEVTQTPSHQVTQMGQEVILRCVPISNHLYFYWYRQILGQKVEFLVSFYNNEISEKSEIFDDQFSVERPDGSNFTLKIRSTKLEDSAMYFCASTDPGDGYEQYFGPGTRLTVT.

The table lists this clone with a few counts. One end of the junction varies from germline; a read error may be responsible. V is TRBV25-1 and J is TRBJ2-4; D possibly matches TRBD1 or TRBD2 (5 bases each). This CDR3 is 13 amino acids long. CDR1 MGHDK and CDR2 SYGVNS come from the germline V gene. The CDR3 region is CASSDGWQGGYHF. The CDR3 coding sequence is TGTGCCAGCAGTGATGGTTGGCAGGGCGGGTACCACTTC.

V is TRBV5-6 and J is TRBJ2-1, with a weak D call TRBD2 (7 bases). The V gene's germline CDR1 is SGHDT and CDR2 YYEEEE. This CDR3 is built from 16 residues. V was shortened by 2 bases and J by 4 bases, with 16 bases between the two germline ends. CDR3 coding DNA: TGTGCCAGCAGCTTCCTACGGGGGGCAATATACAATGAGCAGTTCTTC. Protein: CASSFLRGAIYNEQFF.

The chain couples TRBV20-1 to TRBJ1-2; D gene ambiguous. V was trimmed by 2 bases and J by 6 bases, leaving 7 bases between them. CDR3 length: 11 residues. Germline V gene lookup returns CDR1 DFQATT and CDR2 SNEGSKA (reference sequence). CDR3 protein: CSARMGNGYTF. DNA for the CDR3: TGCAGTGCTAGAATGGGGAATGGCTACACCTTC.

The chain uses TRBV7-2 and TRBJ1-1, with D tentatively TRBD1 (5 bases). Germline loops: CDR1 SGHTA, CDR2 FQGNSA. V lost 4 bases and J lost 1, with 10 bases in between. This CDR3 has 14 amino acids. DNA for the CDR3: TGTGCCAGCAGCTATACGGACAAGAACACTGAAGCTTTCTTT. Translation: CASSYTDKNTEAFF.

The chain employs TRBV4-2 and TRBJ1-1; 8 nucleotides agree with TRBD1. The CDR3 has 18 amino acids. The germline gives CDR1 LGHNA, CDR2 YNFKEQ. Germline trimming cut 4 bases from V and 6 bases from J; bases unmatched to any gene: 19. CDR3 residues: CASSPIGAGGESAPEAFF. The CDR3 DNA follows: TGTGCCAGCAGCCCCATCGGGGCAGGGGGCGAATCAGCGCCTGAAGCTTTCTTT.

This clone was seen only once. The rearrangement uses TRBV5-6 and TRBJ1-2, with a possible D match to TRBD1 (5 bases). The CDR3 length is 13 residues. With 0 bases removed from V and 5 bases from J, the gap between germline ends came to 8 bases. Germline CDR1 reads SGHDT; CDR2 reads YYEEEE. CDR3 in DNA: TGTGCCAGCAGCTTGGCGGCAGGGTATGGCTACACCTTC. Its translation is CASSLAAGYGYTF.

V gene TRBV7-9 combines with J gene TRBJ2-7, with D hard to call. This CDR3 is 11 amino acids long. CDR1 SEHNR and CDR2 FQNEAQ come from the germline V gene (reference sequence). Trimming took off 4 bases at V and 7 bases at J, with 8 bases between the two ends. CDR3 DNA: TGTGCCAGCAGCTCGAGCACGGAGCAGTACTTC. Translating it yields CASSSSTEQYF.

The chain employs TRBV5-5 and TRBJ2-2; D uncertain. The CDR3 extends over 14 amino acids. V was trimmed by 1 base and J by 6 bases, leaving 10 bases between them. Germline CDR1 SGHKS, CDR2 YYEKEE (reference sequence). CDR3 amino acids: CASSLYGEAGELFF. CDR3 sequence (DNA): TGTGCCAGCAGCTTGTATGGTGAGGCCGGGGAGCTGTTTTTT.

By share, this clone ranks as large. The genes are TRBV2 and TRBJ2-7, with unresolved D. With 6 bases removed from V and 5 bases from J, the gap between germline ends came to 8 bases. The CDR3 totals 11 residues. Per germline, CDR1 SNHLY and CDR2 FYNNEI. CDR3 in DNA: TGTGCCAGCAGCCAGGCCGACGAGCAGTACTTC. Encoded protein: CASSQADEQYF.

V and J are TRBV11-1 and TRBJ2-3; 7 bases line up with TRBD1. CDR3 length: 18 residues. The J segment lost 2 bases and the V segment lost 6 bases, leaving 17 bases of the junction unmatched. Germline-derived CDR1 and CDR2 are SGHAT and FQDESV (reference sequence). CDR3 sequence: CASSPRIRGPGITDTQYF. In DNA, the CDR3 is TGTGCCAGCAGTCCCCGTATAAGGGGGCCAGGGATCACAGATACGCAGTATTTT. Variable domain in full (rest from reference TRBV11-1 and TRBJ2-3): EAEVAQSPRYKITEKSQAVAFWCDPISGHATLYWYRQILGQGPELLVQFQDESVVDDSQLPKDRFSAERLKGVDSTLKIQPAELGDSAMYLCASSPRIRGPGITDTQYFGPGTRLTVL.

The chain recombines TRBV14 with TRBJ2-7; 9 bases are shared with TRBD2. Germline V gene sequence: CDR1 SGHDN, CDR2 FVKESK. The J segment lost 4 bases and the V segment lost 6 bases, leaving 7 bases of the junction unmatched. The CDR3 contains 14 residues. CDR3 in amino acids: CASRAGGELYEQYF. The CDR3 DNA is TGTGCCAGCAGGGCGGGAGGGGAACTTTACGAGCAGTACTTC.

The CDR3 DNA follows: TGTGCCAGCAGCCCGGGGGGGCCGGGCACAGATACGCAGTATTTT. This translates into CASSPGGPGTDTQYF. V gene TRBV4-2 combines with J gene TRBJ2-3, with 8 bases identical to TRBD2. J was trimmed by 1 base and V by 4 bases; bases with no gene match: 4. Germline V gene lookup returns CDR1 LGHNA and CDR2 YNFKEQ. The CDR3 covers 15 residues.

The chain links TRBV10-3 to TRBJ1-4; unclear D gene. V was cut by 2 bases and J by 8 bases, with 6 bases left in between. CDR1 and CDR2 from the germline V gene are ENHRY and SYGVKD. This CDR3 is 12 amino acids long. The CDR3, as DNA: TGTGCCATCAGTGAGACCGGGGAAAAACTGTTTTTT. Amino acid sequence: CAISETGEKLFF.

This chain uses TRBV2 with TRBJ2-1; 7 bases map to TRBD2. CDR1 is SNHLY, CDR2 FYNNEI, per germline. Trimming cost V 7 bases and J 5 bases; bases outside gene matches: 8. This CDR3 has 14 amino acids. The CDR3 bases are TGTGCCAGCAAGGGGAGGGGATTCGACAATGAGCAGTTCTTC. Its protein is CASKGRGFDNEQFF.

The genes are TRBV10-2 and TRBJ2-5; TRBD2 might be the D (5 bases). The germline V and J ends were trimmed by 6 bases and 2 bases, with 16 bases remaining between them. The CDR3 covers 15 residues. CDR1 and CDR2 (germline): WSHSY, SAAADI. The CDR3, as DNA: TGCGCCAGCAGGAGGAGGCACCACGAGCAAGAGACCCAGTACTTC. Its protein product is CASRRRHHEQETQYF.

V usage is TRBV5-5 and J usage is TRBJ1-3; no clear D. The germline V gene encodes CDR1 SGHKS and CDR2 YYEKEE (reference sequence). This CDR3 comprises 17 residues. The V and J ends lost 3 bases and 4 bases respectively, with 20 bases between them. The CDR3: CASSYAAAGFLGNTIYF. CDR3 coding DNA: TGTGCCAGCAGCTACGCAGCGGCAGGTTTCCTCGGAAACACCATATATTTT. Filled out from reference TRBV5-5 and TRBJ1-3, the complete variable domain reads DAGVTQSPTHLIKTRGQQVTLRCSPISGHKSVSWYQQVLGQGPQFIFQYYEKEERGRGNFPDRFSARQFPNYSSELNVNALLLGDSALYLCASSYAAAGFLGNTIYFGEGSWLTVV.

The CDR3 coding sequence is TGCAGCGTTGTAATGGTGGTCAGGGGCGAGCAGTTCTTC. This sequence encodes CSVVMVVRGEQFF. This sequence joins TRBV29-1 and TRBJ2-1; D perhaps matches TRBD1 (6 bases). The CDR3 is 13 amino acids. Germline V gene sequence: CDR1 SQVTM, CDR2 ANQGSEA. V dropped 4 bases and J dropped 10 bases, with 17 bases sitting between them.

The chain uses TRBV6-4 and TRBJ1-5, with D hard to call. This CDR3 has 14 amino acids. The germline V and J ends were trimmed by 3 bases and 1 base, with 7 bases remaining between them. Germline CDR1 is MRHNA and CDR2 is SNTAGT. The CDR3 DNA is TGTGCCAGCAGTGAAGGACGGAGCAATCAGCCCCAGCATTTT. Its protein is CASSEGRSNQPQHF.

CDR3 DNA: TGTGCCAGCAGTGAGGGGGGGCGACTAGCGGAATACGAGCAGTACTTC. It translates to CASSEGGRLAEYEQYF. The chain combines TRBV2 with TRBJ2-7; 9 bases agree with TRBD2. CDR1 and CDR2 from the germline V gene are SNHLY and FYNNEI. The CDR3 spans 16 residues. The V gene end was trimmed by 3 bases and the J gene end by 4 bases; junction bases not matched to a gene: 10.